This T cell receptor (beta chain) was captured by sequencing in a study of T cells in Graves' hyperthyroidism and ophthalmopathy. This clonotype has a count of ten or more. From RNA transcripts, TCR beta CDR3 regions were amplified. An initial round of RT-PCR targeting the TCR CDR3 relied on the HTBI primer set. TCRdb processed the multiplex PCR reads anew with MiXCR; each CDR3 protein has one entry. The sample yields fewer than 400,000 distinct CDR3 sequences, roughly 13% seen once. Germline loops: CDR1 MNHEY, CDR2 SMNVEV (reference sequence). The CDR3 is 13 amino acids. Trimming took 8 bases from V and 8 from J, leaving 18 bases between them.

This TCR was sampled from a man aged 50 to 60 with Graves' ophthalmopathy. The chain recombines TRBV27 with TRBJ1-2; possible D gene TRBD1, 5 bases. Material for sequencing was blood. The CDR3 sequence is CASRDRPWKGYTF. Written as DNA, the CDR3 is TGTGCCAGCCGGGACCGACCATGGAAGGGCTACACCTTC.